This T cell receptor beta chain was observed in a study of shared clonotypes between healthy human individuals. The overall study: Used for every donor were three CD4 naive, three CD4 memory, two CD8 naive and one CD8 memory plate. Points from the study as a whole: Genetic and exposure-history diversity was limited by the small donor number. Clonotypes shared by all four donors outscored non-shared clonotypes in generation probability. Generally, naive subsets came out with larger estimated richness than memory subsets.

The sample holds a few counts of this clone. Its matching antigen is unknown. TCRdb's table, derived via immunoSEQ multiplex PCR, lists solely in-frame clones and lacks some. The sample includes about 230,000 clones, under 80% of them seen just once. The CDR3 has 15 amino acids. Germline V gene lookup returns CDR1 SGHVS and CDR2 FQNEAQ. The junction had 7 bases not matched to a gene; V was cut back by 5 bases and J by 3 bases. The chain recombines TRBV7-8 with TRBJ2-1; 7 bases match TRBD1. The material sequenced was memory CD4+ T cells sorted from blood. The sample's subset: CD45RA-negative fraction. The sequence was collected from a man younger than 45 in good health. The CDR3 is CASSKNRDSYNEQFF. The CDR3 nucleotides are TGTGCCAGCAGCAAGAACCGGGACAGCTACAATGAGCAGTTCTTC. Filled out from reference TRBV7-8 and TRBJ2-1, the complete variable domain reads GAGVSQSPRYKVAKRGQDVALRCDPISGHVSLFWYQQALGQGPEFLTYFQNEAQLDKSGLPSDRFFAERPEGSVSTLKIQRTQQEDSAVYLCASSKNRDSYNEQFFGPGTRLTVL.